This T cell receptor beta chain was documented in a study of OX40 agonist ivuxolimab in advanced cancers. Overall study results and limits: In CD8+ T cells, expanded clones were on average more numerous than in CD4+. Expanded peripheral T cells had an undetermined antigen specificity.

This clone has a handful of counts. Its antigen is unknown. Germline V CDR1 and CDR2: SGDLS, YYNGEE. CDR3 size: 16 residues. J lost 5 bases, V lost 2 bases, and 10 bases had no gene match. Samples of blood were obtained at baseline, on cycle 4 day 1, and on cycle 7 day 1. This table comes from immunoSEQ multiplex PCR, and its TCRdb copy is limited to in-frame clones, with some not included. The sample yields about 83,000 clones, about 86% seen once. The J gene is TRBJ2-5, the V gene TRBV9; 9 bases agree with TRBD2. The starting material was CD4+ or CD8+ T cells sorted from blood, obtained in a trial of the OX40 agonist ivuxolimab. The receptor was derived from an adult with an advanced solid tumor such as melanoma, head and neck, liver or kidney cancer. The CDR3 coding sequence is TGTGCCAGCAGCGTGCCCCAGGGCGGGGGGGCCGAGACCCAGTACTTC. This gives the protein CASSVPQGGGAETQYF.